These 3 T cell receptor beta chains were sequenced from one sample in a study of blood T cell repertoires in COVID-19. Libraries were prepared by immunoSEQ multiplex PCR; TCRdb keeps only in-frame clonotypes and omits some of them. The repertoire holds some 180,000 clones, around 83% seen once, with roughly 19% in the top ten. Sequenced: peripheral blood. Source of these receptors: a woman between 65 and 79 years old who had recovered from COVID-19.

The chain has TRBV5-4 and TRBJ2-7; tentative D call: TRBD2 (9 bases). The V gene's germline CDR1 is SGHNT and CDR2 YYREEE (reference sequence). This CDR3 has 17 residues. Trimming cost V 4 bases and J 3 bases, with 23 bases left between them. The CDR3 loop is CASSPGGGGDRFYEQYF. In DNA, the CDR3 is TGTGCCAGCAGCCCCGGGGGCGGGGGGGACAGGTTCTACGAGCAGTACTTC.

The CDR3, as DNA: TGTGCCAGCAGCCGCGACAGGGGGTATGGCTACACCTTC. This codes for CASSRDRGYGYTF. The rearrangement links TRBV9 to TRBJ1-2; 9 bases align to TRBD1. Germline V lookup: CDR1 SGDLS, CDR2 YYNGEE. Unmatched junction bases numbered 3, after V lost 4 bases and J lost 5 bases. The CDR3 is 13 amino acids.

This clone showed up just once. The J gene is TRBJ2-1, the V gene TRBV11-3; 9 positions match TRBD2. The CDR3 sequence is 13 residues long. The germline V gene has CDR1 SGHNT and CDR2 YENEEA. J was trimmed by 10 bases and V by 1 base; bases with no gene match: 2. The CDR3 DNA reads TGTGCCAGCAGCTTAGGCGGACTAGCGGAGCAGTTCTTC. Translation gives CASSLGGLAEQFF.